The rows below give T cell receptor beta chains drawn from one sample of a study of cytomegalovirus exposure and HLA in healthy donors. Data came from immunoSEQ multiplex PCR; TCRdb stores just in-frame clones and leaves some out. The data contain about 150,000 clones, over 80% of them singletons. Sample: PBMCs. Receptors originate from a boy aged 2 to 10 in good health and CMV-seronegative. Both conserved end residues are part of each CDR3. D genes are given only for firm matches. For some rows the clone size is stated as once, few or many, or as a class when expanded; others skip it.

d_call | j_call | v_call | clone_size | cdr3_aa | cdr3_nt
TRBD2 | TRBJ2-3 | TRBV6-1 | . | CASSPGTRGTQYF | TGTGCCAGCAGCCCTGGGACTAGAGGTACGCAGTATTTT
TRBD1 | TRBJ1-2 | TRBV5-1 | once | CASRLGQTTNGYTF | TGCGCCAGCAGGTTGGGACAGACCACGAATGGCTACACCTTC
TRBD1 | TRBJ2-3 | TRBV25-1 | . | CASSEWGQGDADTQYF | TGTGCCAGCAGTGAATGGGGACAGGGTGACGCAGATACGCAGTATTTT
. | TRBJ1-4 | TRBV30 | . | CAWNPRGAEEKLFF | TGTGCCTGGAACCCCCGGGGGGCCGAAGAAAAACTGTTTTTT
. | TRBJ2-7 | TRBV21-1 | . | CASSKRWPGGGLEQYF | TGTGCCAGCAGCAAAAGGTGGCCCGGGGGAGGCCTCGAGCAGTACTTC
TRBD2 | TRBJ2-1 | TRBV5-1 | . | CASSLGEGYNEQFF | TGCGCCAGCAGCTTGGGGGAGGGTTACAATGAGCAGTTCTTC
. | TRBJ1-5 | TRBV2 | . | CASSEGSGTNQPQHF | TGTGCCAGCAGTGAAGGCTCGGGTACCAATCAGCCCCAGCATTTT
. | TRBJ1-1 | TRBV4-3 | few | CASSQHRYTEAFF | TGCGCCAGCAGCCAGCACAGGTACACTGAAGCTTTCTTT
. | TRBJ2-5 | TRBV6-6 | . | CASSYGGTDQETQYF | TGTGCCAGCAGTTACGGAGGGACAGATCAAGAGACCCAGTACTTC
TRBD1 | TRBJ1-5 | TRBV28 | few | CASSHSPRTGGIHQPQHF | TGTGCCAGCAGCCACTCCCCAAGGACAGGGGGCATTCATCAGCCCCAGCATTTT
. | TRBJ1-2 | TRBV9 | once | CASSVAGGSGYTF | TGTGCCAGCAGCGTAGCGGGGGGTAGCGGCTACACCTTC
TRBD1 | TRBJ1-1 | TRBV2 | . | CASSRTGPLGTEAFF | TGTGCCAGCAGTAGGACAGGGCCCTTGGGCACTGAAGCTTTCTTT
TRBD2 | TRBJ2-3 | TRBV27 | . | CASSRLASSTDTQYF | TGTGCCAGCAGCCGACTAGCTTCTAGCACAGATACGCAGTATTTT
TRBD1 | TRBJ2-2 | TRBV5-1 | few | CASSFASGGTGELFF | TGCGCCAGCAGCTTCGCGTCAGGGGGCACCGGGGAGCTGTTTTTT
TRBD2 | TRBJ2-1 | TRBV29-1 | . | CSVDPLAGALLYNEQFF | TGCAGCGTTGATCCACTAGCGGGGGCCCTACTCTACAATGAGCAGTTCTTC
. | TRBJ1-4 | TRBV18 | once | CASSPEGRREKLFF | TGTGCCAGCTCACCGGAGGGCCGCCGTGAAAAACTGTTTTTT
TRBD2 | TRBJ2-1 | TRBV5-1 | . | CASSWSGTPNEQFF | TGCGCCAGCAGCTGGAGCGGGACTCCCAATGAGCAGTTCTTC
TRBD1 | TRBJ1-3 | TRBV19 | . | CASSPGQLYSGNTIYF | TGTGCCAGTAGTCCGGGACAGTTATACTCTGGAAACACCATATATTTT
TRBD1 | TRBJ1-2 | TRBV18 | . | CASSPWDRGDGYTF | TGTGCCAGCTCACCCTGGGACAGGGGAGATGGCTACACCTTC
TRBD1 | TRBJ1-1 | TRBV9 | . | CASSYRGAGNTEAFF | TGTGCCAGCAGCTACAGGGGAGCGGGCAACACTGAAGCTTTCTTT
TRBD2 | TRBJ2-1 | TRBV9 | . | CASSQIAGVGEQFF | TGTGCCAGCAGCCAAATAGCGGGAGTTGGTGAGCAGTTCTTC
TRBD1 | TRBJ1-1 | TRBV10-3 | . | CAISPQGWYETEAFF | TGTGCCATCAGTCCACAGGGGTGGTACGAGACTGAAGCTTTCTTT
. | TRBJ2-2 | TRBV11-2 | . | CASSLVTQGLFTGELFF | TGTGCCAGCAGCTTAGTAACACAGGGTCTTTTCACCGGGGAGCTGTTTTTT
. | TRBJ2-7 | TRBV5-6 | . | CASILQGTPYEQYF | TGTGCCAGCATTTTACAGGGAACGCCCTACGAGCAGTACTTC
TRBD2 | TRBJ2-5 | TRBV30 | . | CAWSVGGAGGQETQYF | TGTGCCTGGAGTGTAGGAGGGGCGGGAGGGCAAGAGACCCAGTACTTC
. | TRBJ2-2 | TRBV5-4 | . | CATRLGQNTGELFF | TGTGCCACCAGACTGGGACAAAACACCGGGGAGCTGTTTTTT
TRBD2 | TRBJ2-7 | TRBV6-5 | . | CASSQWGGYEQYF | TGTGCCAGCAGCCAGTGGGGGGGCTACGAGCAGTACTTC
. | TRBJ2-5 | TRBV5-6 | . | CASSFSEEQYF | TGTGCCAGCAGCTTCTCGGAGGAGCAGTACTTC
TRBD2 | TRBJ2-3 | TRBV4-3 | . | CASSQGRGTDTQYF | TGCGCCAGCAGCCAGGGGAGGGGCACAGATACGCAGTATTTT
. | TRBJ2-4 | TRBV11-2 | . | CASRLSGAKNIQYF | TGTGCCAGCAGATTGAGCGGAGCCAAAAACATTCAGTACTTC
. | TRBJ1-1 | TRBV5-1 | few | CASSPTLGVTYPEAFF | TGCGCCAGCAGCCCCACTTTGGGCGTTACCTACCCTGAAGCTTTCTTT
. | TRBJ2-1 | TRBV2 | . | CASTPRGSYNEQFF | TGTGCCAGCACCCCTCGCGGCTCCTACAATGAGCAGTTCTTC
TRBD1 | TRBJ1-2 | TRBV27 | . | CASKFTGDYGYTF | TGTGCCAGCAAATTCACAGGGGACTATGGCTACACCTTC
TRBD2 | TRBJ2-5 | TRBV18 | . | CASSPIAGVLETQYF | TGTGCCAGCTCTCCAATAGCGGGGGTTTTAGAGACCCAGTACTTC
. | TRBJ1-2 | TRBV5-4 | . | CASSLAPGGYTF | TGTGCCAGCAGCTTGGCCCCAGGTGGCTACACTTTC
. | TRBJ1-2 | TRBV21-1 | . | CASSAPLGQRIYGYTF | TGTGCCAGCAGCGCCCCTTTGGGACAGAGAATCTATGGCTACACCTTC
TRBD1 | TRBJ1-2 | TRBV27 | . | CASSSPGQGLYGYTF | TGTGCCAGCAGTTCTCCGGGACAGGGGTTATATGGCTACACCTTC
TRBD2 | TRBJ2-1 | TRBV27 | . | CASSLGLAEEWNEQFF | TGTGCCAGCAGTCTCGGACTAGCGGAAGAGTGGAATGAGCAGTTCTTC
. | TRBJ1-3 | TRBV6-5 | few | CASKTRGNTIYF | TGTGCCAGCAAAACAAGAGGAAACACCATATATTTT
. | TRBJ1-5 | TRBV7-8 | . | CASSSYSNQPQHF | TGTGCCAGCAGCTCCTATAGCAATCAGCCCCAGCATTTT